A selection of T cell receptor beta chains follows, all from one sample in a study of chemoradiotherapy in HPV16-positive cancers. Profiled with immunoSEQ multiplex PCR; TCRdb holds only in-frame clones, not every one. In the table there are roughly 12,000 clones, more than 75% of which are singletons. Here the sequenced sample was blood, taken from a patient who underwent chemoradiotherapy. These receptors were obtained from a human donor with HPV-associated anogenital cancer. Both conserved end residues are part of each CDR3. A D gene is named only where the DNA matches it firmly. A row's size may be missing; if present it is once, few, many or a size class.

TRBV7-9	TRBJ2-4	NA	NA	TGTGCCAGCAGCTTATTAGGTACTGAGAACATTCAGTACTTC	CASSLLGTENIQYF
TRBV2	TRBJ2-1	TRBD2	NA	TGTGCCAGCAGTGATAGGCTAGCGGGGGGATACAATGAGCAGTTCTTC	CASSDRLAGGYNEQFF
TRBV6-1	TRBJ1-5	TRBD1	NA	TGTGCCAGCATACAGGGGAACAATCAGCCCCAGCATTTT	CASIQGNNQPQHF
TRBV11-2	TRBJ2-1	NA	NA	TGTGCCAGCAGCTCCAGACTAGCCTACAATGAGCAGTTCTTC	CASSSRLAYNEQFF
TRBV19	TRBJ1-2	NA	NA	TGTGCCAGTAGTACCCCCACAAGGGACTATGGCTACACCTTC	CASSTPTRDYGYTF
TRBV19	TRBJ1-5	TRBD1	once	TGTGCCAGTAGTGGGGGTCAGGGGGCATTTTTTAATCAGCCCCAGCATTTT	CASSGGQGAFFNQPQHF
TRBV10-1	TRBJ2-3	NA	NA	TGCGCCAGCAGTGAGATAGTTCACAGGGGCACAGATACGCAGTATTTT	CASSEIVHRGTDTQYF
TRBV6-1	TRBJ2-1	NA	NA	TGTGCCAGCGGGGGTAATAGCAATGAGCAGTTCTTC	CASGGNSNEQFF
TRBV15	TRBJ2-3	TRBD2	NA	TGTGCCACCAGCAGTGGGACTAGCGGGTCTAGCACAGATACGCAGTATTTT	CATSSGTSGSSTDTQYF
TRBV5-1	TRBJ2-2	NA	NA	TGCGCCAGCAGCTTTCCAGAGAACACCGGGGAGCTGTTTTTT	CASSFPENTGELFF
TRBV29-1	TRBJ2-3	NA	NA	TGCAGCGTTGAAGGACAGGTTGCAGATACGCAGTATTTT	CSVEGQVADTQYF
TRBV5-8	TRBJ1-1	NA	NA	TGTGCCAGCCCCGGGGGGAACACTGAAGCTTTCTTT	CASPGGNTEAFF
TRBV5-1	TRBJ2-2	TRBD1	NA	TGCGCCAGCAGAGGACAGGCGAACACCGGGGAGCTGTTTTTT	CASRGQANTGELFF
TRBV5-4	TRBJ1-1	TRBD1	NA	TGTGCCAGCAGCTTGAATCAGGGGGGGAACACTGAAGCTTTCTTT	CASSLNQGGNTEAFF
TRBV6-5	TRBJ1-5	TRBD1	NA	TGTGCCAGCAGCCCACAGGGGGGCCAGCCCCAGCATTTT	CASSPQGGQPQHF
TRBV2	TRBJ2-7	NA	NA	TGTGCCAGCGAGAACCGGGACGGGACCTACGAGCAGTACTTC	CASENRDGTYEQYF
TRBV7-8	TRBJ2-7	NA	NA	TGTGCCAGCAGCGGCAGGGGGGGAACCTACGAGCAGTACTTC	CASSGRGGTYEQYF
TRBV19	TRBJ2-2	TRBD1	NA	TGTGCCAGTAAGGACAGGGGGCGAGGAACCGGGGAGCTGTTTTTT	CASKDRGRGTGELFF